This T cell receptor (beta chain) was identified during a study of cytotoxic CD8 clonotypes in ibrutinib-treated CLL. Looking at the study overall: The group held 11 to 12 relapsed/refractory and fewer than 16 treatment-naive patients, with 17 to 18 IGHV unmutated. Investigators reported some 25 partial and 2 complete responses; after median about 74 months, 14 patients remained remitted and roughly twelve progressed. Findings and caveats of the study: Upon ibrutinib response clonality rose, and upon progression it fell back toward baseline.

Note on this clone: Its matching antigen is unknown.

Germline-derived CDR1 and CDR2 are ENHRY and SYGVKD. Trimming shortened V by 6 bases and J by 0 bases, and 9 bases separated the two germline ends. The length of the CDR3 is 14 residues. Produced via immunoSEQ multiplex PCR; TCRdb's table is partial and in-frame only. The repertoire holds some 290,000 clones, with around four fifths as singletons. The sample was PBMCs, taken before ibrutinib treatment. The V gene is TRBV10-3, the J gene TRBJ2-1, with unresolved D. The source of this sequence is a human donor with chronic lymphocytic leukemia. In nucleotides, the CDR3 is TGTGCCATCAGGGACGCTAGCTCCTACAATGAGCAGTTCTTC. It is translated as CAIRDASSYNEQFF.